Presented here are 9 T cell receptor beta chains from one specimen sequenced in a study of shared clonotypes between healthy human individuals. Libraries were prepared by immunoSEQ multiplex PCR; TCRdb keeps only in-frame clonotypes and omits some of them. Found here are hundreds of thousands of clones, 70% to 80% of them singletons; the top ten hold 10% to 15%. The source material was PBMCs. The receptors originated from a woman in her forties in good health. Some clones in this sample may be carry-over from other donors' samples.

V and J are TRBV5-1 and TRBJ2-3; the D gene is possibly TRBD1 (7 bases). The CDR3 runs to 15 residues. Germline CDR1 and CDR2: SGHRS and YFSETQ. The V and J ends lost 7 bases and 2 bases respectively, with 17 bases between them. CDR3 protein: CASSRGRGATDTQYF. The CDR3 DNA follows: TGCGCCAGCTCTCGGGGCAGGGGGGCCACAGATACGCAGTATTTT. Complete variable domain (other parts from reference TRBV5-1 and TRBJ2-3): KAGVTQTPRYLIKTRGQQVTLSCSPISGHRSVSWYQQTPGQGLQFLFEYFSETQRNKGNFPGRFSGRQFSNSRSEMNVSTLELGDSALYLCASSRGRGATDTQYFGPGTRLTVL.

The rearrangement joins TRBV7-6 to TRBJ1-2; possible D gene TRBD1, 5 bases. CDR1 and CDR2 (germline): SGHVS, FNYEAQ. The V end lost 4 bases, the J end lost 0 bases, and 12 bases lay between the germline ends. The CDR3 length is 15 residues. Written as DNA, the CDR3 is TGTGCCAGCAGCTGGGGGGGAAACCCTAACTATGGCTACACCTTC. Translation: CASSWGGNPNYGYTF.

The CDR3 bases are TGTGCCTGGAGTGTCTGGCACCAGAACACTGAAGCTTTCTTT. Residues: CAWSVWHQNTEAFF. The rearrangement joins TRBV30 to TRBJ1-1, with no clear D. Deletions cut 0 bases from V and 1 base from J, with 9 bases between. The CDR3 consists of 14 residues. Per the germline V gene, CDR1 is GTSNPN and CDR2 is SVGIG (reference sequence).

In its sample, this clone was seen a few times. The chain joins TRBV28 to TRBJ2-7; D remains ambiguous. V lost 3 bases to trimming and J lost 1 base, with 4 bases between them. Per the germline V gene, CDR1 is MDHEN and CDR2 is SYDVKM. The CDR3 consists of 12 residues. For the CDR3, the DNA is TGTGCCAGCAGTTTGATATCCTACGAGCAGTACTTC. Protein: CASSLISYEQYF.

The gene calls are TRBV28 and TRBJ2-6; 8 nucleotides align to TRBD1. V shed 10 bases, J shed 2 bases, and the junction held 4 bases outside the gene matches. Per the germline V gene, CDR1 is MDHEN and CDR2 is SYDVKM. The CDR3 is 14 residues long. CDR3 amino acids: CAIRGQAGANVLTF. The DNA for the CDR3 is TGTGCCATTCGGGGACAGGCTGGGGCCAACGTCCTGACTTTC.

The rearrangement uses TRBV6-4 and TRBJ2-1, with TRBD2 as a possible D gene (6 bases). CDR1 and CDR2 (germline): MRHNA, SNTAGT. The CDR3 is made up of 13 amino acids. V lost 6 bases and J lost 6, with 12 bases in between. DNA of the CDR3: TGTGCCAGCAGCCGACTAGAGGGCAATGAGCAGTTCTTC. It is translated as CASSRLEGNEQFF.

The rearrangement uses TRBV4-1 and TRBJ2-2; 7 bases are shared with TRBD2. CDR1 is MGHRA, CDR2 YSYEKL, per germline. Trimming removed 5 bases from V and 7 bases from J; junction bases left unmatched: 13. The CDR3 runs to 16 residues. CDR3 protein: CASSLTQTSTRGELFF. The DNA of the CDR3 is TGCGCCAGCAGCTTAACGCAGACTAGCACCCGCGGGGAGCTGTTTTTT.

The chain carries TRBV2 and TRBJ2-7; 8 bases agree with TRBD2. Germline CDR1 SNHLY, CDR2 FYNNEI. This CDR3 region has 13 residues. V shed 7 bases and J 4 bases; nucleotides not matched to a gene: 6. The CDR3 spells CASKPGGAYEQYF. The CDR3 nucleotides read TGTGCCAGCAAACCCGGGGGGGCTTACGAGCAGTACTTC.

CDR3 DNA sequence: TGTGCCAGCTCGGCAGGGGGCGCGGTACAAGAGACCCAGTACTTC. Translating gives CASSAGGAVQETQYF. The rearrangement uses TRBV18 and TRBJ2-5, with 8 positions matching TRBD1. V lost 6 bases and J lost 2; bases outside the gene matches: 8. This CDR3 comprises 15 residues. Germline V lookup: CDR1 KGHSH, CDR2 LQKENI.